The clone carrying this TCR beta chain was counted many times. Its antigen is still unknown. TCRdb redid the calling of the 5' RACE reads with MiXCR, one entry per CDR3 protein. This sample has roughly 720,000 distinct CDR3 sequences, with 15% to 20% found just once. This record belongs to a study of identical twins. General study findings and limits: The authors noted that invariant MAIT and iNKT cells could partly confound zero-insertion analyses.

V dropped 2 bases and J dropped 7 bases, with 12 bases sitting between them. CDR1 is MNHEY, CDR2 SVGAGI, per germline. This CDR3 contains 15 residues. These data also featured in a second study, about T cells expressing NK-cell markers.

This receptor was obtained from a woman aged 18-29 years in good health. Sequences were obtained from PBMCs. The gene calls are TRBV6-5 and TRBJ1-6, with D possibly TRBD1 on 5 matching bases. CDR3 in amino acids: CASSYTGTPNSPLHF. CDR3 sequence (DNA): TGTGCCAGCAGTTACACGGGGACTCCGAATTCACCCCTCCACTTT.